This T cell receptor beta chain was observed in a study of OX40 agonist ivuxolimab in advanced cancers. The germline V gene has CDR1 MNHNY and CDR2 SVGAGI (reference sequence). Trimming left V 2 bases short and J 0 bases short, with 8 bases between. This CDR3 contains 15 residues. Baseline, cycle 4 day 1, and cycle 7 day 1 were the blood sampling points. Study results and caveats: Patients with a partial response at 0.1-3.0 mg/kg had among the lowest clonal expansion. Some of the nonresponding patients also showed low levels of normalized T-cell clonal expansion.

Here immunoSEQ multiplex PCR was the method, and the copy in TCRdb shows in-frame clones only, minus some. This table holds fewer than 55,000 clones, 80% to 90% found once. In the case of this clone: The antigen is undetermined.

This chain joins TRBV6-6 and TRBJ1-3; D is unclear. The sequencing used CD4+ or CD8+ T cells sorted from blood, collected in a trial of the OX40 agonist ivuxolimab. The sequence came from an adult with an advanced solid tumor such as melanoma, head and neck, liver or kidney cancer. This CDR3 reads CASSYGPSSGNTIYF. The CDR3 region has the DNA TGTGCCAGCAGTTACGGACCTAGCTCTGGAAACACCATATATTTT.